These 23 T cell receptor beta chains originate from one sample sequenced in a study of OX40 agonist ivuxolimab in advanced cancers. Assay: immunoSEQ multiplex PCR; the TCRdb copy retains only in-frame clones and omits some. This sample has tens of thousands of clones, with about 84% found just once. Sequenced material: CD4+ or CD8+ T cells sorted from blood, taken in a trial of the OX40 agonist ivuxolimab. The receptors were gathered from an adult with an advanced solid tumor such as melanoma, head and neck, liver or kidney cancer.

This rearrangement joins TRBV7-2 to TRBJ1-2; D might be TRBD1 (5 bases). The CDR3 length is 14 residues. CDR1 and CDR2 from the germline V gene are SGHTA and FQGNSA. V lost 3 bases and J lost 2, with 10 bases in between. The CDR3 here is CASSLSWGNYGYTF. DNA for the CDR3: TGTGCCAGCAGCTTGAGTTGGGGGAACTATGGCTACACCTTC.

The chain recombines TRBV28 with TRBJ2-3; the match to TRBD1 covers 10 bases. In germline, CDR1 is MDHEN, CDR2 SYDVKM. V shed 2 bases, J shed 5 bases, and the junction held 7 bases outside the gene matches. The CDR3 is made up of 16 amino acids. DNA of the CDR3: TGTGCCAGCAGTTTAATGGGACAGGGGAGCGGAGATACGCAGTATTTT. Encoded protein: CASSLMGQGSGDTQYF. The complete variable domain, with remaining parts taken from reference TRBV28 and TRBJ2-3, reads DVKVTQSSRYLVKRTGEKVFLECVQDMDHENMFWYRQDPGLGLRLIYFSYDVKMKEKGDIPEGYSVSREKKERFSLILESASTNQTSMYLCASSLMGQGSGDTQYFGPGTRLTVL.

V is TRBV7-6 and J is TRBJ1-2; TRBD1 matches at 7 bases. CDR3 length: 16 amino acids. CDR1 is SGHVS and CDR2 is FNYEAQ in the germline V gene. V trimming: 5 bases; J trimming: 2 bases; junction bases outside the gene matches: 11. The CDR3 reads CASSRTELTGNYGYTF. CDR3 DNA: TGTGCCAGCAGCAGAACGGAACTGACAGGGAACTATGGCTACACCTTC.

This chain joins TRBV5-8 and TRBJ1-2; 8 bases are shared with TRBD1. The germline gives CDR1 SGHTS, CDR2 YDEGEE. This CDR3 has 13 amino acids. The junction had 2 bases not matched to a gene; V was cut back by 3 bases and J by 4 bases. The CDR3 is CASSWDRTYGYTF. The CDR3 coding sequence is TGTGCCAGCAGCTGGGACAGGACCTATGGCTACACCTTC. Full variable domain (missing parts from reference TRBV5-8 and TRBJ1-2): EAGVTQSPTHLIKTRGQQATLRCSPISGHTSVYWYQQALGLGLQFLLWYDEGEERNRGNFPPRFSGRQFPNYSSELNVNALELEDSALYLCASSWDRTYGYTFGSGTRLTVV.

V is TRBV6-1 and J is TRBJ2-1; 8 bases match TRBD2. The germline V gene encodes CDR1 MNHNS and CDR2 SASEGT. The CDR3 covers 13 residues. V lost 7 bases and J lost 7; bases outside the gene matches: 6. This CDR3 is CASKQSGGNEQFF. The CDR3, as DNA: TGTGCCAGCAAGCAGTCGGGGGGGAATGAGCAGTTCTTC.

The chain uses TRBV30 and TRBJ2-3; D possibly corresponds to TRBD1 (6 bases). The CDR3 is 13 amino acids. Germline-derived CDR1 and CDR2 are GTSNPN and SVGIG (reference sequence). Trimming shortened V by 5 bases and J by 3 bases, and 12 bases separated the two germline ends. The CDR3 protein is CAWGRGPTDTQYF. The CDR3 DNA sequence: TGTGCCTGGGGCAGGGGACCGACAGATACGCAGTATTTT.

The gene calls are TRBV5-1 and TRBJ1-5; 7 bases are shared with TRBD1. The CDR3 length is 14 residues. With V trimmed by 4 bases and J by 4 bases, 5 bases remained unmatched. Germline CDR1 and CDR2: SGHRS and YFSETQ. The CDR3 region is CASSLGQANQPQHF. The CDR3 DNA reads as TGCGCCAGCAGCCTAGGACAGGCGAATCAGCCCCAGCATTTT.

This clone was found once. The V call is TRBV5-1, the J call TRBJ2-7; D gene uncertain. From germline, CDR1 is SGHRS and CDR2 YFSETQ. This CDR3 is built from 14 residues. With 0 bases removed from V and 3 bases from J, the gap between germline ends came to 10 bases. The CDR3 DNA reads TGCGCCAGCAGCTTGGCCTGGGGTAACTACGAGCAGTACTTC. Its protein is CASSLAWGNYEQYF.

The chain recombines TRBV7-8 with TRBJ1-2, with D possibly TRBD1 on 5 matching bases. Germline assignment: CDR1 SGHVS and CDR2 FQNEAQ. Trimming left V 6 bases short and J 0 bases short, with 17 bases between. The CDR3 is 16 amino acids. CDR3 nucleotides: TGTGCCAGCAGTCATACGTTCCAGGGAGCTAACTATGGCTACACCTTC. This encodes CASSHTFQGANYGYTF.

CDR3 coding DNA: TGTGCCAGCAGCTTAGATGGAGGTGAGCAGTTCTTC. It is translated as CASSLDGGEQFF. The rearrangement uses TRBV11-3 and TRBJ2-1; D might be TRBD2 (5 bases). The CDR3 is 12 amino acids. CDR1 and CDR2 from the germline V gene are SGHNT and YENEEA. V lost 0 bases and J 9 bases, leaving 6 bases between the germline ends.

The chain has TRBV6-1 and TRBJ1-6; TRBD1 is a possible D gene (6 bases). Germline V gives CDR1 MNHNS, CDR2 SASEGT. The CDR3 is 15 amino acids. Trimming cost V 7 bases and J 8 bases, with 18 bases left between them. CDR3 DNA: TGTGCCAGCACCTTGCGGGGGGCGTATGATTCACCCCTCCACTTT. This encodes CASTLRGAYDSPLHF.

The chain links TRBV6-5 to TRBJ1-2; TRBD1 is a possible D gene (6 bases). From germline, CDR1 is MNHEY and CDR2 SVGAGI. The CDR3 runs to 14 residues. The germline V and J ends were trimmed by 0 bases and 4 bases, with 9 bases remaining between them. DNA for the CDR3: TGTGCCAGCAGTTACTCTCGGACAGCCTATGGCTACACCTTC. Amino acid sequence: CASSYSRTAYGYTF.

The V gene is TRBV7-2, the J gene TRBJ2-3, with D unresolved. The CDR3 sequence is 14 residues long. Germline CDR1 reads SGHTA; CDR2 reads FQGNSA. Trimming took 5 bases from V and 1 from J, leaving 10 bases between them. This CDR3 reads CASSAWQGTDTQYF. In DNA form, the CDR3 reads TGTGCCAGCAGCGCATGGCAGGGCACAGATACGCAGTATTTT.

The chain joins TRBV2 to TRBJ1-3; 9 positions agree with TRBD1. V shed 6 bases and J 2 bases; nucleotides not matched to a gene: 5. The germline CDR1 and CDR2 sequences are SNHLY and FYNNEI. The CDR3 runs 15 residues. CDR3 DNA sequence: TGTGCCAGCAGCCAGGACAGGGGAGCTGGAAACACCATATATTTT. Protein: CASSQDRGAGNTIYF.

The chain uses TRBV19 and TRBJ2-1; 12 bases align to TRBD2. The ends lost 8 bases at V and 7 bases at J; junction bases unmatched: 3. The CDR3 loop spans 13 amino acids. From germline, CDR1 is LNHDA and CDR2 SQIVND (reference sequence). The CDR3 loop is CASGLAGGNEQFF. The CDR3 nucleotides are TGTGCCAGTGGCCTAGCGGGGGGGAATGAGCAGTTCTTC.

The sample holds one count of this clone. The chain joins TRBV7-8 to TRBJ2-2, with TRBD2 matching 11 bases. This CDR3 region has 17 residues. Germline CDR1 SGHVS, CDR2 FQNEAQ. V trimming: 1 base; J trimming: 8 bases; junction bases outside the gene matches: 9. The CDR3 loop is CASSLVALAGGEGELFF. CDR3 coding DNA: TGTGCCAGCAGCTTAGTGGCTCTAGCGGGGGGAGAAGGGGAGCTGTTTTTT.

There are a few counts of this clone. V gene TRBV5-4 combines with J gene TRBJ2-2; D might be TRBD2 (7 bases). Germline V gene data show CDR1 as SGHNT and CDR2 as YYREEE (reference sequence). The CDR3 runs to 15 residues. V lost 0 bases and J 6 bases, leaving 12 bases between the germline ends. The CDR3 DNA reads TGTGCCAGCAGCTTGGAGGGGGGGTACGCCGGGGAGCTGTTTTTT. Its protein product is CASSLEGGYAGELFF.

This chain joins TRBV27 and TRBJ1-3; D unresolved. CDR1 is MNHEY and CDR2 is SMNVEV in the germline V gene (reference sequence). The V and J ends lost 2 bases and 0 bases respectively, with 20 bases between them. The CDR3 covers 19 residues. This chain's CDR3 is CASSLGEVPKPSSGNTIYF. The DNA for the CDR3 is TGTGCCAGCAGTTTAGGAGAGGTTCCTAAGCCCAGCTCTGGAAACACCATATATTTT.

As regards this clone: Other DNA sequences of this sample code for an identical CDR3. The V call is TRBV28, the J call TRBJ2-2; D is perhaps TRBD2 (5 bases). The CDR3 is 15 amino acids. V lost 6 bases and J 5 bases, leaving 16 bases between the germline ends. Per germline, CDR1 MDHEN and CDR2 SYDVKM. Here the CDR3 DNA reads TGTGCCAGCAGCCGACGGGGTGTAGGAACCGGGGAGCTGTTTTTT. This translates into CASSRRGVGTGELFF.

The genes are TRBV28 and TRBJ2-7; D may match TRBD1 or TRBD2 (6 bases each). CDR1 and CDR2 (germline): MDHEN, SYDVKM. This CDR3 contains 12 residues. V was shortened by 6 bases and J by 6 bases, with 12 bases between the two germline ends. Here the CDR3 reads CASRTQGGEQYF. The CDR3, as DNA: TGTGCCAGCAGAACACAGGGAGGCGAGCAGTACTTC.

This chain connects TRBV5-8 to TRBJ1-5, with D unclear. Germline lookup yields CDR1 SGHTS and CDR2 YDEGEE. The CDR3 spans 13 residues. V gave up 3 bases and J gave up 4 bases, with 8 bases separating them. CDR3 region: CASSSVRNQPQHF. In DNA form, the CDR3 reads TGTGCCAGCAGCTCGGTCCGAAATCAGCCCCAGCATTTT.

V is TRBV19 and J is TRBJ2-5; D ambiguous. The length of the CDR3 is 13 residues. Germline values: CDR1 LNHDA, CDR2 SQIVND (reference sequence). V was trimmed by 3 bases and J by 2 bases, leaving 7 bases between them. The CDR3 bases are TGTGCCAGTAGTATGAGGTTTCAAGAGACCCAGTACTTC. This sequence encodes CASSMRFQETQYF.

V is TRBV9 and J is TRBJ2-7, with 9 bases aligning to TRBD1. V gave up 0 bases and J gave up 3 bases; unmatched junction bases: 4. Germline assignment: CDR1 SGDLS and CDR2 YYNGEE. The CDR3 contains 15 residues. The CDR3 DNA reads as TGTGCCAGCAGCGTAGCCGGGACAGGGATCTACGAGCAGTACTTC. Protein: CASSVAGTGIYEQYF.